What follows are 30 T cell receptor beta chains derived from one specimen sequenced in a study of cytomegalovirus exposure and HLA in healthy donors. PCR employed 60 Vbeta and 13 Jbeta primers. This table comes from immunoSEQ multiplex PCR, and its TCRdb copy is limited to in-frame clones, with some not included. The sample contains roughly 180,000 clones, about 80% of which appear only once. Sequences were obtained from PBMCs. These receptors came from a young man in good health and CMV-seronegative.

The chain employs TRBV5-1 and TRBJ2-3; D might be TRBD1 (5 bases). The CDR3 sequence is 15 residues long. From germline, CDR1 is SGHRS and CDR2 YFSETQ. V was shortened by 0 bases and J by 2 bases, with 10 bases between the two germline ends. CDR3 protein: CASSLDRQTTDTQYF. Here the CDR3 DNA reads TGCGCCAGCAGCTTGGACAGGCAGACCACAGATACGCAGTATTTT.

The CDR3 loop reads CASSLGLAGAGADTQYF. CDR3 nucleotides: TGTGCCAGCAGCTTAGGTCTAGCGGGAGCTGGGGCAGATACGCAGTATTTT. This sequence joins TRBV7-2 and TRBJ2-3; the match to TRBD2 covers 10 bases. The germline gives CDR1 SGHTA, CDR2 FQGNSA. This CDR3 spans 17 amino acids. Germline trimming cut 1 base from V and 4 bases from J; bases unmatched to any gene: 8.

The chain links TRBV4-1 to TRBJ1-2, with 7 bases matching TRBD1. The V and J ends lost 3 bases and 4 bases, in that order; junction bases with no gene match: 11. Germline assignment: CDR1 MGHRA and CDR2 YSYEKL. This CDR3 is built from 16 residues. CDR3 residues: CASSHPQGTTPYGYTF. Written as DNA, the CDR3 is TGCGCCAGCAGCCACCCACAGGGGACCACACCCTATGGCTACACCTTC.

This clone was seen only a few times. The V call is TRBV7-9, the J call TRBJ2-3; 7 positions agree with TRBD2. The CDR3 runs to 15 residues. Unmatched junction bases numbered 9, after V lost 5 bases and J lost 4 bases. The V gene's germline CDR1 is SEHNR and CDR2 FQNEAQ (reference sequence). As DNA, the CDR3 is TGTGCCAGCAGCCCCCCGTGGGGGGGAGCAGATACGCAGTATTTT. The encoded protein is CASSPPWGGADTQYF.

V and J are TRBV6-5 and TRBJ1-6; 7 bases map to TRBD1. CDR1 is MNHEY and CDR2 is SVGAGI in the germline V gene. Unmatched junction bases numbered 5, after V lost 6 bases and J lost 6 bases. The CDR3 spans 14 residues. The CDR3 DNA is TGTGCCAGCAGACAGGGGAGGATTAATTCACCCCTCCACTTT. It is translated as CASRQGRINSPLHF.

The J gene is TRBJ1-4, the V gene TRBV30; D is perhaps TRBD1 (6 bases). V was clipped by 2 bases and J by 8 bases, with 18 bases between them. The CDR3 has 15 amino acids. Germline V CDR1 and CDR2: GTSNPN, SVGIG (reference sequence). This chain's CDR3 is CAWSLLTGASEKLFF. The CDR3 DNA is TGTGCCTGGAGTCTACTGACAGGAGCGTCGGAAAAACTGTTTTTT.

This chain joins TRBV6-5 and TRBJ1-5; 8 bases are a match to TRBD1. CDR3 length equals 15 residues. The germline V gene encodes CDR1 MNHEY and CDR2 SVGAGI. With V trimmed by 5 bases and J by 0 bases, 3 bases remained unmatched. In DNA, the CDR3 is TGTGCCAGCAGTCGGACAGGGTATAGCAATCAGCCCCAGCATTTT. This codes for CASSRTGYSNQPQHF.

To note about this clone: This sample includes further DNA sequences coding for the same CDR3. J is TRBJ1-1 and V is TRBV9; D may be TRBD1 (5 bases). Germline V gene data show CDR1 as SGDLS and CDR2 as YYNGEE. Trimming left V 1 base short and J 1 base short, with 11 bases between. The CDR3 has 15 amino acids. The CDR3 nucleotides read TGTGCCAGCAGCGTAAACACAGGACCGAACACTGAAGCTTTCTTT. This translates into CASSVNTGPNTEAFF.

This clone was seen just once. The V and J genes are TRBV25-1 and TRBJ2-1; TRBD2 matches 8 bases. The CDR3 loop spans 14 amino acids. CDR1 is MGHDK, CDR2 SYGVNS, per germline. Germline trimming cut 9 bases from V and 15 bases from J; bases unmatched to any gene: 19. This CDR3 reads CARNDGTSLDGGFF. The DNA for the CDR3 is TGTGCCAGGAATGACGGGACTAGTCTTGATGGTGGGTTCTTC.

The V gene is TRBV6-6, the J gene TRBJ2-4; 7 bases align to TRBD2. The CDR3 totals 13 residues. Trimming at V came to 2 bases and at J to 8 bases, leaving 3 bases not matched to a gene. Germline CDR1 and CDR2: MNHNY and SVGAGI (reference sequence). As DNA, the CDR3 is TGTGCCAGCAGTTACAGGGGAGGGGACATTCAGTACTTC. It encodes CASSYRGGDIQYF.

The chain uses TRBV11-2 and TRBJ1-4; 10 nucleotides line up with TRBD1. The CDR3 covers 15 residues. The J segment lost 6 bases and the V segment lost 6 bases, leaving 7 bases of the junction unmatched. Germline CDR1 and CDR2: SGHAT and FQNNGV. In DNA, the CDR3 is TGTGCCAGCAGATCCCCCGGGACAGGGGATGAAAAACTGTTTTTT. Its translation: CASRSPGTGDEKLFF.

CDR3 DNA: TGTGCCAGTAGTATCAGTTCGGCAGGGGGCGGCAATGGCTACACCTTC. This gives the protein CASSISSAGGGNGYTF. The rearrangement links TRBV19 to TRBJ1-2; 8 bases align to TRBD1. J was trimmed by 6 bases and V by 3 bases; bases with no gene match: 12. Germline V gene data show CDR1 as LNHDA and CDR2 as SQIVND (reference sequence). The CDR3 extends over 16 amino acids.

V usage is TRBV6-5 and J usage is TRBJ2-7, with D perhaps matching TRBD2 (5 bases). CDR1 and CDR2 from the germline V gene are MNHEY and SVGAGI. There are 15 residues in the CDR3. Trimming took off 6 bases at V and 3 bases at J, with 18 bases between the two ends. CDR3 DNA sequence: TGTGCCAGCAGCCAACCCCGGGATTCGATCTACGAGCAGTACTTC. Its translation is CASSQPRDSIYEQYF.

The chain carries TRBV2 and TRBJ2-1; a possible D gene is TRBD2 (6 bases). The germline V and J ends were trimmed by 2 bases and 2 bases, with 16 bases remaining between them. CDR3 size: 17 residues. Germline-derived CDR1 and CDR2 are SNHLY and FYNNEI. This chain's CDR3 is CASSESFGTETYNEQFF. The DNA for the CDR3 is TGTGCCAGCAGTGAATCATTTGGGACTGAGACCTACAATGAGCAGTTCTTC. Full variable domain (rest looked up from reference TRBV2 and TRBJ2-1): EPEVTQTPSHQVTQMGQEVILRCVPISNHLYFYWYRQILGQKVEFLVSFYNNEISEKSEIFDDQFSVERPDGSNFTLKIRSTKLEDSAMYFCASSESFGTETYNEQFFGPGTRLTVL.

The chain uses TRBV19 and TRBJ2-4; 8 positions match TRBD1. Looked up from germline, CDR1 is LNHDA and CDR2 is SQIVND (reference sequence). V dropped 5 bases and J dropped 12; count of bases not matched to a gene: 21. The CDR3 totals 17 residues. The CDR3, as DNA: TGTGCCAGTAGTCCCGCGACCACGCAGGGGGCCGTGGGGGGTCAGTACTTC. Amino acids: CASSPATTQGAVGGQYF.

The rearrangement uses TRBV11-2 and TRBJ1-1; the D gene is possibly TRBD1 (5 bases). Trimming stripped 2 bases from V and 8 bases from J, with 6 bases between. This CDR3 region has 11 residues. Per germline, CDR1 SGHAT and CDR2 FQNNGV. The CDR3 nucleotides read TGTGCCAGCAGCTTAAACAGGGAAGCTTTCTTT. Protein sequence: CASSLNREAFF.

In regard to this clone: The same CDR3 is also encoded by other DNA sequences in this sample. The J gene is TRBJ1-3, the V gene TRBV5-6; D is uncertain. The CDR3 sequence is 14 residues long. CDR1 is SGHDT, CDR2 YYEEEE, per germline. The V gene lost 2 bases and the J gene lost 4 bases, with 10 bases spanning the gap. Written as DNA, the CDR3 is TGTGCCAGCAGCTTAGCGGGATCCGGAAACACCATATATTTT. Its protein product is CASSLAGSGNTIYF.

The chain links TRBV4-2 to TRBJ2-1; 7 nucleotides agree with TRBD2. CDR1 is LGHNA and CDR2 is YNFKEQ in the germline V gene. J lost 5 bases, V lost 4 bases, and 5 bases had no gene match. This CDR3 contains 14 residues. CDR3 sequence: CASSPRTSDNEQFF. The CDR3 coding sequence is TGTGCCAGCAGCCCCAGGACTAGTGACAATGAGCAGTTCTTC.

V and J are TRBV4-3 and TRBJ1-3; 8 bases are shared with TRBD1. The germline CDR1 and CDR2 sequences are LGHNA and YSLEER. This CDR3 has 17 residues. Trimming cost V 0 bases and J 3 bases; bases outside gene matches: 7. The CDR3 DNA reads TGCGCCAGCAGCCAAGATCGGCAGGGGGCGTATGGAAACACCATATATTTT. This translates into CASSQDRQGAYGNTIYF.

The count of this clone is one. This chain connects TRBV5-6 to TRBJ2-2; TRBD1 agrees at 7 bases. The CDR3 runs to 17 residues. From germline, CDR1 is SGHDT and CDR2 YYEEEE. The ends lost 3 bases at V and 2 bases at J; junction bases unmatched: 10. The CDR3 DNA reads as TGTGCCAGCAGCTCATACAGGGGTAGGGGAAACACCGGGGAGCTGTTTTTT. Its translation: CASSSYRGRGNTGELFF.

This chain connects TRBV7-9 to TRBJ2-7; 12 bases agree with TRBD1. CDR1 is SEHNR, CDR2 FQNEAQ, per germline (reference sequence). This CDR3 is built from 17 residues. V lost 1 base, J lost 3 bases, and 7 bases stayed unmatched. The CDR3 coding sequence is TGTGCCAGCAGCTTAGTATTCGGGACAGGGGGCATCTACGAGCAGTACTTC. Its protein is CASSLVFGTGGIYEQYF.

The V gene is TRBV11-2, the J gene TRBJ2-2, with D possibly TRBD1 on 6 matching bases. The CDR3 totals 16 residues. Germline V gives CDR1 SGHAT, CDR2 FQNNGV. Trimming removed 3 bases at V and 1 base at J, with 12 bases between. The CDR3 DNA is TGTGCCAGCAGCTTGAAGACAGGATTGAACACCGGGGAGCTGTTTTTT. Amino acid sequence: CASSLKTGLNTGELFF.

The CDR3 DNA follows: TGTGCCAGCAGCTTAGTAGTGGACACCGGGGAGCTGTTTTTT. This gives the protein CASSLVVDTGELFF. The chain couples TRBV7-9 to TRBJ2-2; D gene unclear. The germline CDR1 and CDR2 sequences are SEHNR and FQNEAQ (reference sequence). Trimming removed 1 base at V and 3 bases at J, with 6 bases between. CDR3 length: 14 residues.

The V and J genes are TRBV7-9 and TRBJ2-6; the D is unclear. The ends were cut back, 5 bases at V and 0 bases at J, with 11 bases in the middle. The CDR3 has 16 amino acids. Germline V gene lookup returns CDR1 SEHNR and CDR2 FQNEAQ (reference sequence). CDR3 DNA sequence: TGTGCCAGCAGCCCCCGTCCAGGCTCTGGGGCCAACGTCCTGACTTTC. Its protein is CASSPRPGSGANVLTF.

The chain uses TRBV2 and TRBJ2-7, with a weak D call TRBD1 (6 bases). The V gene's germline CDR1 is SNHLY and CDR2 FYNNEI. CDR3 length: 14 residues. The V end lost 6 bases, the J end lost 4 bases, and 16 bases lay between the germline ends. CDR3 in DNA: TGTGCCAGCAGGAAGGTTGGACAGTCATACGAGCAGTACTTC. This encodes CASRKVGQSYEQYF.

The rearrangement uses TRBV7-2 and TRBJ1-5; 9 bases are a match to TRBD1. The germline V gene encodes CDR1 SGHTA and CDR2 FQGNSA. Trimming removed 6 bases from V and 7 bases from J; junction bases left unmatched: 10. The CDR3 is made up of 15 amino acids. The CDR3: CASSPQGAVGQPQHF. The CDR3 bases are TGTGCCAGCAGTCCACAGGGGGCCGTTGGGCAGCCCCAGCATTTT.

CDR3 sequence: CASSLVGGGNQPQHF. CDR3 coding DNA: TGTGCCAGCAGCTTAGTTGGGGGCGGCAATCAGCCCCAGCATTTT. The chain links TRBV7-2 to TRBJ1-5; the D gene is possibly TRBD1 (6 bases). Trimming shortened V by 1 base and J by 2 bases, and 9 bases separated the two germline ends. The germline V gene has CDR1 SGHTA and CDR2 FQGNSA. This CDR3 region has 15 residues. The complete variable domain, with remaining parts taken from reference TRBV7-2 and TRBJ1-5, reads GAGVSQSPSNKVTEKGKDVELRCDPISGHTALYWYRQSLGQGLEFLIYFQGNSAPDKSGLPSDRFSAERTGGSVSTLTIQRTQQEDSAVYLCASSLVGGGNQPQHFGDGTRLSIL.

This clone has more than one count but fewer than ten. The chain combines TRBV28 with TRBJ1-2; 9 positions agree with TRBD1. The CDR3 is made up of 14 amino acids. CDR1 is MDHEN and CDR2 is SYDVKM in the germline V gene. After removal of 6 bases from V and 3 bases from J, the junction contained 5 bases not matched to a gene. The CDR3 is CASRTTGGYYGYTF. The CDR3 DNA reads as TGTGCCAGCAGGACAACAGGGGGCTACTATGGCTACACCTTC.

This clone was seen once. This chain joins TRBV6-5 and TRBJ1-2; the D is unclear. Germline V lookup: CDR1 MNHEY, CDR2 SVGAGI. Trimming cost V 6 bases and J 4 bases, with 18 bases left between them. The CDR3 runs to 15 residues. CDR3: CASRRTQTAGYGYTF. The CDR3, as DNA: TGTGCCAGCAGAAGGACCCAAACGGCGGGCTATGGCTACACCTTC.

In DNA form, the CDR3 reads TGTGCCAGCAGACGAGGGGGCTATCGTGAAAAACTGTTTTTT. Translated, it gives CASRRGGYREKLFF. V and J are TRBV14 and TRBJ1-4, with 7 bases fitting TRBD1. This CDR3 region has 14 residues. V lost 6 bases and J lost 7; bases outside the gene matches: 8. CDR1 and CDR2 from the germline V gene are SGHDN and FVKESK.